This T cell receptor (beta chain) emerged from a study of OX40 agonist ivuxolimab in advanced cancers. Whole-study context: Among those enrolled, mean age was 60 years (range roughly 23 to 90) and about 79% were male. Study findings and constraints: There were, on average, more expanded clones in CD8+ T cells than in CD4+.

CDR3 length: 14 residues. Trimming removed 5 bases at V and 6 bases at J, with 17 bases between. The V gene's germline CDR1 is LNHDA and CDR2 SQIVND (reference sequence). The table came from immunoSEQ multiplex PCR; TCRdb's copy has only in-frame clones and leaves some out. Found here are about 12,000 clones, 60% to 80% of them singletons; the top ten hold approximately 30%. As to this clone: What it recognizes is unknown.

Blood sampling took place at baseline, cycle 4 day 1, and cycle 7 day 1. This sample comprised CD4+ or CD8+ T cells sorted from blood, obtained in a trial of the OX40 agonist ivuxolimab. The source of this sequence is an adult with an advanced solid tumor such as melanoma, head and neck, liver or kidney cancer. The J gene is TRBJ2-7, the V gene TRBV19, with D tentatively TRBD1 (5 bases). Here the CDR3 DNA reads TGTGCCAGTAGTCCAGGGTCCGGTTTTCTCGAGCAGTACTTC. Protein product: CASSPGSGFLEQYF.